What follows is one T cell receptor (beta chain) and its context. This specimen belongs to a study of blood T cell repertoires in COVID-19. As for the study in general: COVID-19 samples collected from the United States, Italy and Spain covered acute and convalescent phases. From T cells, B-cell-depleted T cells, or PBMCs came the material, which was cDNA or gDNA.

The CDR3 has 13 amino acids. Between the trimmed V and J ends, which lost 4 bases and 5 bases, there was a span of 11 bases. CDR1 is LNHDA, CDR2 SQIVND, per germline (reference sequence). Authors' processing steps: By means of reference gene primer amplification, nucleated cell counts were estimated. TCRdb keeps only in-frame clones here, not all; method: immunoSEQ multiplex PCR. V, J and clone size were drawn from that table, and D and trimming were deduced from the DNA. The sample lists around 200,000 clones, about 80% occurring once. Sequenced: peripheral blood. The rearrangement links TRBV19 to TRBJ2-5, with D tentatively TRBD2 (6 bases). This TCR was sampled from a man aged 50-59 years with active or convalescent COVID-19. The CDR3 coding sequence is TGTGCCAGTAGTAAGGGACGGGAGGAGACCCAGTACTTC. It encodes CASSKGREETQYF.